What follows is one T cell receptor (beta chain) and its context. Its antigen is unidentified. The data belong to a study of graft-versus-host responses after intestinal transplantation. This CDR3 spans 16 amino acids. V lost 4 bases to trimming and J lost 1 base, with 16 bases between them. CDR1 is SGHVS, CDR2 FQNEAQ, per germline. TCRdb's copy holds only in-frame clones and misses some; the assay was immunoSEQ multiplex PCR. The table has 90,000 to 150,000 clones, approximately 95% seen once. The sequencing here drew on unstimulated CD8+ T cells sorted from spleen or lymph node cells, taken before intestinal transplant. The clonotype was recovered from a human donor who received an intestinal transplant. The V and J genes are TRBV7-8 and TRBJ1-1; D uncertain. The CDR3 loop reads CASSSPIWDPNTEAFF. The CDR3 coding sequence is TGTGCCAGCAGCTCCCCAATCTGGGATCCGAACACTGAAGCTTTCTTT.